The 20 T cell receptor beta chains below were found in one sample sequenced in a study of blood T cells in healthy people across ages. The authors ran a second PCR of about 6 to 12 cycles using a sample-barcoded 5' primer and a J-beta primer mix. TCRdb reanalysed the 5' RACE reads using MiXCR and keeps one entry per CDR3 protein. The sample lists hundreds of thousands of distinct CDR3 sequences; roughly 48% were seen once. Sequenced material: blood. These receptors all come from a young man in good health.

There are a few counts of this clonotype. The V call is TRBV20-1, the J call TRBJ2-7, with a weak D call TRBD1 (5 bases). Germline-derived CDR1 and CDR2 are DFQATT and SNEGSKA (reference sequence). This CDR3 is 12 amino acids long. CDR3 nucleotides: TGCAACGTCCGGAAGGGGCGGACCGAGCAGTACTTC. The encoded protein is CNVRKGRTEQYF.

The J gene is TRBJ2-7, the V gene TRBV4-1; 9 positions match TRBD1. Unmatched junction bases numbered 9, after V lost 4 bases and J lost 5 bases. The CDR3 is 15 amino acids. Per the germline V gene, CDR1 is MGHRA and CDR2 is YSYEKL. The DNA of the CDR3 is TGCGCCAGCAGCCTTGGCCCACAGGGGGCCAACGAGCAGTACTTC. Its translation: CASSLGPQGANEQYF.

This clonotype was observed many times. The rearrangement joins TRBV11-1 to TRBJ2-1, with 11 bases aligning to TRBD2. This CDR3 has 16 amino acids. Germline loops: CDR1 SGHAT, CDR2 FQDESV (reference sequence). The trim removed 6 bases at V and 3 bases at J, leaving 7 bases unmatched. The CDR3 region is CASSQLAGGGYNEQFF. The DNA for the CDR3 is TGTGCCAGCAGTCAGTTAGCGGGGGGGGGCTACAATGAGCAGTTCTTC.

This chain uses TRBV7-2 with TRBJ1-3; 8 bases map to TRBD1. This CDR3 spans 15 amino acids. Germline V gene sequence: CDR1 SGHTA, CDR2 FQGNSA. J was trimmed by 0 bases and V by 5 bases; bases with no gene match: 3. CDR3 amino acids: CASSGTGFSGNTIYF. In nucleotides, the CDR3 is TGTGCCAGCAGCGGGACAGGTTTCTCTGGAAACACCATATATTTT.

The chain combines TRBV12-3 or TRBV12-4 with TRBJ1-5, with D maybe TRBD1 (6 bases). With 6 bases removed from V and 5 bases from J, the gap between germline ends came to 14 bases. This CDR3 is built from 14 residues. The CDR3 DNA reads TGTGCCAGCAGCCCCCCGGGGGCTTATCAGCCCCAGCATTTT. This gives the protein CASSPPGAYQPQHF.

The CDR3 sequence: CAISEKWEAFF. In nucleotides, the CDR3 is TGTGCCATCAGCGAGAAATGGGAAGCTTTCTTT. The chain uses TRBV10-3 and TRBJ1-1; D is unclear. Germline loops: CDR1 ENHRY, CDR2 SYGVKD. This CDR3 has 11 residues. V was trimmed by 6 bases and J by 8 bases, leaving 10 bases between them.

Comment on this clonotype: One base away lies a much larger clone, so this may be a sequencing read error. V and J are TRBV11-3 and TRBJ2-1; tentative D call: TRBD1 (5 bases). V dropped 5 bases and J dropped 10 bases, with 21 bases sitting between them. Per the germline V gene, CDR1 is SGHNT and CDR2 is YENEEA. There are 15 residues in the CDR3. CDR3 in DNA: TGTGCCAGCAGCCTTCGATTGACAGTTTCCCACGAGCAGTTCTTC. Translation: CASSLRLTVSHEQFF.

This clonotype has a handful of counts. The chain couples TRBV18 to TRBJ2-5, with a possible D match to TRBD1 (6 bases). V was cut by 6 bases and J by 1 base, with 15 bases left in between. The germline CDR1 and CDR2 sequences are KGHSH and LQKENI. The CDR3 is made up of 15 amino acids. CDR3 nucleotides: TGTGCCAGCTCCCAGAGCCAGGACAGCCAAGAGACCCAGTACTTC. This encodes CASSQSQDSQETQYF. The full variable domain, with the rest looked up from reference TRBV18 and TRBJ2-5, is NAGVMQNPRHLVRRRGQEARLRCSPMKGHSHVYWYRQLPEEGLKFMVYLQKENIIDESGMPKERFSAEFPKEGPSILRIQQVVRGDSAAYFCASSQSQDSQETQYFGPGTRLLVL.

The CDR3 loop is CAIGPRPVNTEAFF. For the CDR3, the DNA is TGTGCCATCGGTCCCAGGCCAGTGAACACTGAAGCTTTCTTT. V and J are TRBV10-3 and TRBJ1-1; D is unresolved. Between the trimmed V and J ends, which lost 8 bases and 0 bases, there was a span of 13 bases. The CDR3 consists of 14 residues. Germline V gene lookup returns CDR1 ENHRY and CDR2 SYGVKD.

The CDR3 region has the DNA TGTGCCAGCAGTTTAGGACCGGGACTCCTCTACGAGCAGTACTTC. Its protein product is CASSLGPGLLYEQYF. V gene TRBV27 combines with J gene TRBJ2-7; maybe TRBD2 (6 bases). There are 15 residues in the CDR3. The germline gives CDR1 MNHEY, CDR2 SMNVEV (reference sequence). Trimming removed 2 bases at V and 3 bases at J, with 14 bases between.

This clonotype occurred a few times. The chain carries TRBV3-1 and TRBJ2-5; 8 nucleotides align to TRBD1. Germline loops: CDR1 LGHDT, CDR2 YNNKEL (reference sequence). J was trimmed by 12 bases and V by 1 base; bases with no gene match: 4. The CDR3 has 12 amino acids. CDR3 DNA sequence: TGTGCCAGCAGCCAAGGGGGGACAGGAGAGTACTTC. Translated: CASSQGGTGEYF.

This chain connects TRBV2 to TRBJ2-2, with 14 nucleotides matching TRBD2. The CDR3 has 21 amino acids. The V segment lost 2 bases and the J segment 0 bases; nucleotides outside the gene matches: 11. Germline V lookup: CDR1 SNHLY, CDR2 FYNNEI. The CDR3 loop reads CASSESFGLAGGIANTGELFF. The CDR3, as DNA: TGTGCCAGCAGTGAATCTTTCGGACTAGCGGGGGGCATAGCGAACACCGGGGAGCTGTTTTTT.

This clonotype was picked up a small number of times. The chain joins TRBV18 to TRBJ2-7; the D gene could be TRBD1 or TRBD2 (5 bases each). The CDR3 runs 15 residues. Germline-derived CDR1 and CDR2 are KGHSH and LQKENI. The V gene lost 2 bases and the J gene lost 0 bases, with 11 bases spanning the gap. As DNA, the CDR3 is TGTGCCAGCTCACCAGCGAGGGGTGGCTCCTACGAGCAGTACTTC. Its protein is CASSPARGGSYEQYF.

This clonotype was counted only a few times. CDR3 nucleotides: TGCAGCGTTGAGAGGGATCGGCGGGCTGAAGCTTTCTTT. Amino acid sequence: CSVERDRRAEAFF. V usage is TRBV29-1 and J usage is TRBJ1-1; D remains ambiguous. Germline CDR1 SQVTM, CDR2 ANQGSEA. The CDR3 sequence is 13 residues long. V was shortened by 3 bases and J by 6 bases, with 14 bases between the two germline ends.

This clonotype was seen only a few times. V and J are TRBV29-1 and TRBJ1-2; a weak D match, TRBD1 (6 bases). Germline CDR1 is SQVTM and CDR2 is ANQGSEA. This CDR3 comprises 15 residues. Trimming shortened V by 7 bases and J by 0 bases, and 18 bases separated the two germline ends. CDR3 nucleotides: TGCAGCGCCGGGGGGGGCTCCAGGGCTAACTATGGCTACACCTTC. Translated: CSAGGGSRANYGYTF. The full variable domain, rest sourced from reference TRBV29-1 and TRBJ1-2, is SAVISQKPSRDICQRGTSLTIQCQVDSQVTMMFWYRQQPGQSLTLIATANQGSEATYESGFVIDKFPISRPNLTFSTLTVSNMSPEDSSIYLCSAGGGSRANYGYTFGSGTRLTVV.

V usage is TRBV3-1 and J usage is TRBJ2-7; D gene unclear. The CDR3 loop spans 16 amino acids. V gave up 0 bases and J gave up 0 bases, with 12 bases separating them. The germline CDR1 and CDR2 sequences are LGHDT and YNNKEL (reference sequence). This CDR3 reads CASSQERSRSSYEQYF. CDR3 DNA sequence: TGTGCCAGCAGCCAAGAGAGATCGAGGAGCTCCTACGAGCAGTACTTC.

This chain uses TRBV7-9 with TRBJ1-1; a possible D gene is TRBD1 (5 bases). With 5 bases removed from V and 0 bases from J, the gap between germline ends came to 13 bases. The CDR3 is 15 residues long. Germline V gives CDR1 SEHNR, CDR2 FQNEAQ (reference sequence). CDR3 region: CASSLHRTMNTEAFF. CDR3 in DNA: TGTGCCAGCAGCCTCCACCGGACAATGAACACTGAAGCTTTCTTT.

The chain recombines TRBV7-2 with TRBJ2-1, with 15 bases that match TRBD2. The length of the CDR3 is 16 residues. CDR1 and CDR2 (germline): SGHTA, FQGNSA. Unmatched junction bases numbered 4, after V lost 3 bases and J lost 7 bases. The CDR3: CASSFGLAGGENEQFF. The CDR3 coding sequence is TGTGCCAGCAGCTTCGGACTAGCGGGGGGGGAGAATGAGCAGTTCTTC.

This clonotype has only a few counts. This chain connects TRBV29-1 to TRBJ2-7; 10 nucleotides align to TRBD1. Germline V gene sequence: CDR1 SQVTM, CDR2 ANQGSEA. The CDR3 contains 14 residues. The junction had 7 bases not matched to a gene; V was cut back by 6 bases and J by 2 bases. The CDR3 sequence: CSVAPGQGPYEQYF. CDR3 bases: TGCAGCGTCGCTCCGGGACAGGGGCCCTACGAGCAGTACTTC.

This clonotype was counted at least ten times. The chain combines TRBV6-2 or TRBV6-3 with TRBJ2-7; the D gene is possibly TRBD1 (5 bases). The CDR3 covers 15 residues. CDR1 is MNHEY, CDR2 SVGEGT, per germline. V was cut by 6 bases and J by 3 bases, with 18 bases left in between. The CDR3 sequence is CASRRQQDPSYEQYF. The CDR3 DNA follows: TGTGCCAGCAGAAGACAACAGGACCCCAGCTACGAGCAGTACTTC.